The present T cell receptor (beta chain) was sequenced within a study of cytomegalovirus exposure and HLA in healthy donors. Study results and caveats: A list of about 160 TCR beta chains associated with cytomegalovirus was given.

To note about this clone: The antigen is unknown.

Sequencing was performed with immunoSEQ multiplex PCR; in TCRdb, only in-frame clones are kept and a portion is missing. Among just under 75,000 clones, just under 95% were seen once, and the ten largest hold approximately 3%. This sequence originates from a woman aged 18 to 35 in good health and CMV-seropositive. Sequenced: PBMCs.

The CDR3 region has the DNA TGTGCCAGTAGGGATCTAGCAGCTGTGGTTGAAGCTTTCTTT. This sequence encodes CASRDLAAVVEAFF. The chain links TRBV19 to TRBJ1-1; unclear D gene. The CDR3 runs 14 residues. V dropped 6 bases and J dropped 7 bases, with 18 bases sitting between them. Germline CDR1 LNHDA, CDR2 SQIVND (reference sequence).